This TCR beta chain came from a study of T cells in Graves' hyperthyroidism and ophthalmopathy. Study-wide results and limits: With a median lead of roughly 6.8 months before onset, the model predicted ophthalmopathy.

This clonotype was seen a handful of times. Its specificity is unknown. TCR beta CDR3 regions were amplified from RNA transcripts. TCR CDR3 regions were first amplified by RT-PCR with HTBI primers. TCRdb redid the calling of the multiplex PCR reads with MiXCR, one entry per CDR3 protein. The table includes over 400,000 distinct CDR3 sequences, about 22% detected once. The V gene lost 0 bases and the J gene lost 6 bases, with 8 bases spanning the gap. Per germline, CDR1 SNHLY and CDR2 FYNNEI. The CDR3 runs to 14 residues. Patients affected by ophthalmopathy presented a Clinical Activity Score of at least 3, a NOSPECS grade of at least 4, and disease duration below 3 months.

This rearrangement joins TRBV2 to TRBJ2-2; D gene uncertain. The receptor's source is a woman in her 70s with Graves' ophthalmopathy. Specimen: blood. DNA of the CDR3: TGTGCCAGCAGTGAAGCGATGGGATCCGGGGAGCTGTTTTTT. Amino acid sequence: CASSEAMGSGELFF.